These T cell receptor beta chains were read from a single sample in a study of T cell responses to AZD1222 COVID-19 vaccine. Profiling relied on immunoSEQ multiplex PCR, and the TCRdb table lists in-frame clones only, not all of them. Of some 150,000 clones in the sample, approximately 85% were seen once. The sequenced sample was peripheral blood, obtained 28 days after the second dose of the MenACWY control vaccine. These receptors were taken from an adult who received the MenACWY meningococcal vaccine as a control. The CDR3 runs from the conserved cysteine through the conserved F or W. The order of the fields is D gene, J gene, V gene, clone size, CDR3 DNA, CDR3 protein. The D gene is left open where the match is weak. Clone size, where shown, is once, few, many, or a class for clones that have expanded.

>.|TRBJ1-5|TRBV28|.
TGTGCCACCCGAGAAGCGTGGCAGCCCCAGCATTTT
CATREAWQPQHF
>.|TRBJ1-2|TRBV12-3/TRBV12-4|.
TGTGCCAGCAGGTTGTACCAGAGCGGCTACACCTTC
CASRLYQSGYTF
>.|TRBJ2-2|TRBV19|few
TGTGCCAGTAGTAGAGAAGGGGGGTCGAGCACCGGGGAGCTGTTTTTT
CASSREGGSSTGELFF
>.|TRBJ2-2|TRBV6-5|.
TGTGCCAGCGCCAGGGTAAACACCGGGGAGCTGTTTTTT
CASARVNTGELFF
>.|TRBJ2-2|TRBV5-1|.
TGCGCCAGCAGCTTGGAGGACACCGGGGAGCTGTTTTTT
CASSLEDTGELFF
>TRBD2|TRBJ2-1|TRBV5-1|.
TGCGCCAGCAGCTTTTATGAGACTAGCGGGAACAATGAGCAGTTCTTC
CASSFYETSGNNEQFF
>TRBD2|TRBJ2-1|TRBV9|.
TGTGCCAGCAGCCCCTTTAGCGGGAGGGCCCCCTACAATGAGCAGTTCTTC
CASSPFSGRAPYNEQFF
>.|TRBJ2-1|TRBV15|.
TGTGCCACCAGCAGAGATCAGGGCGGATACAATGAGCAGTTCTTC
CATSRDQGGYNEQFF
>.|TRBJ2-1|TRBV24-1|many
TGTGCCACCAGTGATTTAAGTGAGGTGTTCGAAGAGCAGTTCTTC
CATSDLSEVFEEQFF
>TRBD2|TRBJ2-5|TRBV2|.
TGTGCCAGCACTAGCGGGGGGGGTGGTGAGACCCAGTACTTC
CASTSGGGGETQYF
>.|TRBJ2-5|TRBV28|.
TGTGCCAGCAGTCCACCATTCTTACAACAAGAGACCCAGTACTTC
CASSPPFLQQETQYF